The next 20 T cell receptor beta chains were all read from a single sample in a study of CD8+CD57+ T cells in acquired aplastic anemia. Genomic DNA constituted the template upon which TCR beta VDJ and CDR3 profiling was performed. TCRdb used MiXCR to reprocess the reads, holding one entry per CDR3 protein. In the table there are 150,000 to 180,000 distinct CDR3 sequences, roughly 49% of which are singletons. Flow cytometry had shown expanded CD8+CD57+ cells in the patients chosen for sequencing. The specimen was sorted CD4+, CD8+, or CD8+CD57+ T cells (not recorded which) from PBMCs. These TCRs come from a human donor with aplastic anemia.

The chain couples TRBV10-3 to TRBJ1-2; D not certain. The CDR3 runs to 14 residues. Trimming cost V 4 bases and J 6 bases, with 15 bases left between them. Looked up from germline, CDR1 is ENHRY and CDR2 is SYGVKD. Here the CDR3 DNA reads TGTGCCATCAGTGGGGGAGAATGGGAACATGGCTACACCTTC. It translates to CAISGGEWEHGYTF.

This chain connects TRBV19 to TRBJ1-2; 8 nucleotides align to TRBD1. Germline loops: CDR1 LNHDA, CDR2 SQIVND (reference sequence). With V trimmed by 0 bases and J by 8 bases, 2 bases remained unmatched. The CDR3 totals 13 residues. CDR3 DNA sequence: TGTGCCAGTAGTATAGAGGACAGGGACGGCTACACCTTC. This gives the protein CASSIEDRDGYTF.

The sample holds many counts of this clonotype. This chain connects TRBV10-2 to TRBJ2-2, with unresolved D. Germline V gives CDR1 WSHSY, CDR2 SAAADI. The CDR3 consists of 11 residues. V dropped 4 bases and J dropped 6 bases, with 3 bases sitting between them. The CDR3 DNA sequence: TGCGCCAGCAGTGGCCCCGGGGAGCTGTTTTTT. This codes for CASSGPGELFF.

Many counts were recorded for this clonotype. The V gene is TRBV6-5, the J gene TRBJ1-4; D possibly corresponds to TRBD1 (5 bases). Germline assignment: CDR1 MNHEY and CDR2 SVGAGI. Trimming left V 8 bases short and J 7 bases short, with 8 bases between. This CDR3 contains 11 residues. This chain's CDR3 is CASEGPEKLFF. The CDR3 region has the DNA TGTGCCAGCGAGGGGCCTGAAAAACTGTTTTTT.

The chain combines TRBV11-2 with TRBJ2-1, with 10 bases fitting TRBD2. The V gene end was trimmed by 1 base and the J gene end by 10 bases; junction bases not matched to a gene: 16. The CDR3 extends over 18 amino acids. CDR1 is SGHAT and CDR2 is FQNNGV in the germline V gene. As DNA, the CDR3 is TGTGCCAGCAGCTTAGGGGCTAGCGGGGGACTAGATTACGGCGAGCAGTTCTTC. This encodes CASSLGASGGLDYGEQFF.

This clonotype was recorded at least ten times. The V gene is TRBV7-6, the J gene TRBJ1-2; 8 positions agree with TRBD1. The length of the CDR3 is 14 residues. J was trimmed by 3 bases and V by 5 bases; bases with no gene match: 5. Germline V gene lookup returns CDR1 SGHVS and CDR2 FNYEAQ. DNA of the CDR3: TGTGCCAGCAGCCCCGGGACAGGTTACTATGGCTACACCTTC. This gives the protein CASSPGTGYYGYTF.

A word on this clonotype: The junction departs from the called germline gene at one end, perhaps through a read error. The chain uses TRBV25-1 and TRBJ1-3; tentative D call: TRBD1 (6 bases). There are 15 residues in the CDR3. Germline V gene data show CDR1 as MGHDK and CDR2 as SYGVNS. The chain's CDR3 is CASSERGAQGNTIYF. For the CDR3, the DNA is TGTGCTAGCAGTGAACGGGGGGCGCAAGGAAACACCATATATTTT.

Written as DNA, the CDR3 is TGCAGTGCTAGAGTGGGGGGAGGGGGCACCGGGGAGCTGTTTTTT. Its protein is CSARVGGGGTGELFF. This chain connects TRBV20-1 to TRBJ2-2, with D tentatively TRBD2 (7 bases). Germline V CDR1 and CDR2: DFQATT, SNEGSKA (reference sequence). The CDR3 sequence is 15 residues long. The germline V and J ends were trimmed by 1 base and 4 bases, with 13 bases remaining between them.

This chain uses TRBV5-1 with TRBJ2-3; tentatively, D is TRBD1 (6 bases). Germline CDR1 is SGHRS and CDR2 is YFSETQ. This CDR3 comprises 15 residues. V was pared by 7 bases and J by 0 bases, with 15 bases between. CDR3 DNA: TGCGCCAGCTCGTCGGCAGGGGCTAGCACAGATACGCAGTATTTT. Translated, it gives CASSSAGASTDTQYF.

This clonotype was observed a single time. The chain joins TRBV29-1 to TRBJ2-1, with D perhaps matching TRBD2 (7 bases). The CDR3 sequence is 13 residues long. V was trimmed by 7 bases and J by 6 bases, leaving 16 bases between them. Per germline, CDR1 SQVTM and CDR2 ANQGSEA. Here the CDR3 reads CSAEGGEANEQFF. In DNA, the CDR3 is TGCAGCGCAGAAGGGGGGGAGGCCAATGAGCAGTTCTTC.

This clonotype was seen a handful of times. This chain uses TRBV20-1 with TRBJ2-5, with 9 bases identical to TRBD2. CDR3 length: 16 residues. Per the germline V gene, CDR1 is DFQATT and CDR2 is SNEGSKA (reference sequence). The ends lost 0 bases at V and 5 bases at J; junction bases unmatched: 10. CDR3 sequence reads: CSARDFRGSGGETQYF. The CDR3 DNA is TGCAGTGCTAGAGATTTCCGCGGAAGCGGGGGGGAGACCCAGTACTTC.

This clonotype was counted a few times. In DNA, the CDR3 is TGTGCCAGTTTCAGTCGGGACAACTATGGCTACACCTTC. Its translation is CASFSRDNYGYTF. This chain uses TRBV19 with TRBJ1-2; perhaps TRBD1 as D (5 bases). CDR1 LNHDA and CDR2 SQIVND come from the germline V gene (reference sequence). The CDR3 sequence is 13 residues long. Trimming took 8 bases from V and 2 from J, leaving 12 bases between them. Filled out from reference TRBV19 and TRBJ1-2, the complete variable domain reads DGGITQSPKYLFRKEGQNVTLSCEQNLNHDAMYWYRQDPGQGLRLIYYSQIVNDFQKGDIAEGYSVSREKKESFPLTVTSAQKNPTAFYLCASFSRDNYGYTFGSGTRLTVV.

This clonotype was recorded a few times. J is TRBJ2-1 and V is TRBV12-3 or TRBV12-4, with D perhaps matching TRBD2 (8 bases). The V and J ends lost 3 bases and 4 bases respectively, with 19 bases between them. There are 17 residues in the CDR3. This CDR3 is CASSFEGAGGLYNEQFF. The CDR3 DNA follows: TGTGCCAGCAGTTTCGAGGGGGCGGGGGGATTATACAATGAGCAGTTCTTC.

J is TRBJ1-4 and V is TRBV2; D is uncertain. V shed 8 bases and J shed 0 bases, with 10 bases lying between them. CDR3 length equals 14 residues. The germline gives CDR1 SNHLY, CDR2 FYNNEI. For the CDR3, the DNA is TGTGCCAGCGTGGTCAGCCCAACTAATGAAAAACTGTTTTTT. Its protein product is CASVVSPTNEKLFF.

This sequence joins TRBV19 and TRBJ2-1; 11 nucleotides align to TRBD2. Germline CDR1 and CDR2: LNHDA and SQIVND (reference sequence). Unmatched junction bases numbered 15, after V lost 3 bases and J lost 11 bases. CDR3 length equals 17 residues. This chain's CDR3 is CASSIYSGGAGLGQQFF. The CDR3 DNA reads as TGTGCCAGTAGTATCTATAGCGGGGGGGCCGGTCTCGGTCAGCAGTTCTTC.

The chain links TRBV29-1 to TRBJ2-2; D call uncertain. This CDR3 spans 14 amino acids. V gave up 1 base and J gave up 1 base, with 7 bases separating them. The V gene's germline CDR1 is SQVTM and CDR2 ANQGSEA. CDR3 DNA sequence: TGCAGCGTTGAAGTTACCGGGAACACCGGGGAGCTGTTTTTT. This encodes CSVEVTGNTGELFF.

This sequence joins TRBV5-4 and TRBJ2-5; 9 bases line up with TRBD1. Per germline, CDR1 SGHNT and CDR2 YYREEE (reference sequence). The J segment lost 5 bases and the V segment lost 4 bases, leaving 12 bases of the junction unmatched. The CDR3 has 16 amino acids. In DNA, the CDR3 is TGTGCCAGCAGCAGCCTGGGACAGGGTATCGGGGAGACCCAGTACTTC. This gives the protein CASSSLGQGIGETQYF.

CDR3 bases: TGTGCCGGCTCTCCGGTAGGGGTTCAGGAGACCCAGTACTTC. Translated, it gives CAGSPVGVQETQYF. The rearrangement joins TRBV7-2 to TRBJ2-5, with a possible D match to TRBD1 (5 bases). Between the trimmed V and J ends, which lost 11 bases and 5 bases, there was a span of 21 bases. The germline V gene encodes CDR1 SGHTA and CDR2 FQGNSA. CDR3 length equals 14 residues.

This sequence joins TRBV7-3 and TRBJ1-5, with D uncertain. CDR1 is SGHTA and CDR2 is FQGTGA in the germline V gene. The CDR3 consists of 13 residues. Trimming took off 3 bases at V and 3 bases at J, with 6 bases between the two ends. CDR3 sequence: CASSLTNNQPQHF. CDR3 in DNA: TGTGCCAGCAGCTTGACAAACAATCAGCCCCAGCATTTT.

This clonotype was observed at least ten times. The chain joins TRBV10-2 to TRBJ1-5; TRBD1 matches 9 bases. Germline V gene data show CDR1 as WSHSY and CDR2 as SAAADI. V gave up 6 bases and J gave up 2 bases; unmatched junction bases: 5. This CDR3 contains 15 residues. This CDR3 is CASRDTGGGNQPQHF. As DNA, the CDR3 is TGCGCCAGCAGAGATACAGGGGGCGGCAATCAGCCCCAGCATTTT.